These T cell receptor beta chains were read from a single sample in a study of T cell changes during pregnancy in multiple sclerosis. The repertoire was sequenced with immunoSEQ multiplex PCR; TCRdb's copy has only in-frame clones and lacks some. Here the sample spans 30,000 to 40,000 clones, roughly 93% being singletons. The sample in question was CD4+ T cells from peripheral blood mononuclear cells, obtained in the second trimester of pregnancy. The receptors here all came from a female donor with multiple sclerosis, enrolled in a pregnancy study. Each CDR3 is given with its conserved first and last residue. The order of the fields is clone size, J gene, D gene, V gene, CDR3 protein, CDR3 DNA. A D gene is named only where the DNA matches it firmly. Size is omitted from some rows. Given values are once, few, many or a class for expanded clones.

size: -
J: TRBJ1-1
D: TRBD1
V: TRBV5-4
CDR3: CASSWGTGLGNTEAFF
DNA: TGTGCCAGCAGCTGGGGGACAGGTTTGGGGAACACTGAAGCTTTCTTT

size: -
J: TRBJ2-1
D: TRBD2
V: TRBV18
CDR3: CASSPQRLAQDEQFF
DNA: TGTGCCAGCTCACCACAGAGACTAGCCCAGGATGAGCAGTTCTTC

size: -
J: TRBJ2-1
D: TRBD2
V: TRBV7-3
CDR3: CASSPNTPHSGVLSNEQFF
DNA: TGTGCCAGCAGCCCCAATACACCACATAGCGGGGTCCTAAGCAATGAGCAGTTCTTC

size: -
J: TRBJ1-1
D: -
V: TRBV7-9
CDR3: CASSRPTTMNTEAFF
DNA: TGTGCCAGCAGCCGGCCTACTACCATGAACACTGAAGCTTTCTTT

size: -
J: TRBJ1-5
D: TRBD1
V: TRBV7-9
CDR3: CASSLTTGLSNQPQHF
DNA: TGTGCCAGCAGCTTAACGACAGGGCTCAGCAATCAGCCCCAGCATTTT

size: -
J: TRBJ2-7
D: TRBD1
V: TRBV18
CDR3: CASSPRDSSYEQYF
DNA: TGTGCCAGCTCACCCCGGGACAGCTCCTACGAGCAGTACTTC

size: -
J: TRBJ2-2
D: TRBD1
V: TRBV7-9
CDR3: CASSPLTGQTGELFF
DNA: TGTGCCAGCAGCCCCCTGACAGGGCAAACCGGGGAGCTGTTTTTT

size: -
J: TRBJ1-2
D: -
V: TRBV30
CDR3: CAWSVRTLALDGYTF
DNA: TGTGCCTGGAGTGTTAGGACATTAGCCCTCGATGGCTACACCTTC

size: -
J: TRBJ1-4
D: TRBD1
V: TRBV19
CDR3: CASSPGQGPNEKLFF
DNA: TGTGCCAGTAGTCCCGGACAGGGCCCTAATGAAAAACTGTTTTTT

size: -
J: TRBJ1-2
D: TRBD1
V: TRBV19
CDR3: CASSIQGAYGYTF
DNA: TGTGCCAGTAGTATCCAGGGGGCGTATGGCTACACCTTC

size: -
J: TRBJ2-1
D: -
V: TRBV2
CDR3: CASRVGGRGGEQFF
DNA: TGTGCCAGCAGGGTCGGCGGCCGGGGTGGAGAGCAGTTCTTC

size: -
J: TRBJ2-1
D: TRBD2
V: TRBV7-2
CDR3: CASSSGTSFREQFF
DNA: TGTGCCAGCAGCTCCGGGACTAGCTTCCGTGAGCAGTTCTTC

size: -
J: TRBJ1-1
D: TRBD1
V: TRBV11-1
CDR3: CASKVDRDTEAFF
DNA: TGTGCCAGCAAGGTGGACAGGGACACTGAAGCTTTCTTT

size: -
J: TRBJ1-2
D: TRBD1
V: TRBV6-5
CDR3: CASSYEGQGGGYTF
DNA: TGTGCCAGCAGTTACGAGGGACAGGGAGGTGGCTACACCTTC

size: -
J: TRBJ2-1
D: TRBD2
V: TRBV18
CDR3: CASSLRTSGSFNEQFF
DNA: TGTGCCAGCTCACTCCGGACTAGCGGGAGTTTCAATGAGCAGTTCTTC

size: -
J: TRBJ1-2
D: -
V: TRBV4-1
CDR3: CASSQPSQGLSYYGYTF
DNA: TGCGCCAGCAGCCAACCGAGTCAGGGATTGTCTTACTATGGCTACACCTTC

size: -
J: TRBJ1-2
D: -
V: TRBV5-5
CDR3: CASSLSTGDYGYTF
DNA: TGTGCCAGCAGCTTATCGACAGGTGACTATGGCTACACCTTC

size: -
J: TRBJ2-1
D: -
V: TRBV19
CDR3: CASSIAGGGLVLPLSYNEQFF
DNA: TGTGCCAGTAGTATAGCAGGGGGGGGACTAGTCCTACCCCTCTCCTACAATGAGCAGTTCTTC

size: -
J: TRBJ1-5
D: -
V: TRBV5-8
CDR3: CASSFWGGSNQPQHF
DNA: TGTGCCAGCAGCTTTTGGGGAGGGAGCAATCAGCCCCAGCATTTT

size: -
J: TRBJ1-5
D: -
V: TRBV7-8
CDR3: CASSLDGNQPQHF
DNA: TGTGCCAGCAGCTTAGACGGTAATCAGCCCCAGCATTTT

size: -
J: TRBJ1-1
D: -
V: TRBV30
CDR3: CASKPTGYNMNTEAFF
DNA: TGTGCCTCCAAGCCCACAGGGTATAACATGAACACTGAAGCTTTCTTT

size: -
J: TRBJ2-7
D: TRBD1
V: TRBV18
CDR3: CASSLLDRGAPYEQYF
DNA: TGTGCCAGCTCACTACTGGACAGGGGAGCCCCCTACGAGCAGTACTTC

size: -
J: TRBJ1-5
D: -
V: TRBV2
CDR3: CASSDSDSRNQPQHF
DNA: TGTGCCAGCAGTGACTCGGACAGTCGGAATCAGCCCCAGCATTTT

size: -
J: TRBJ1-2
D: -
V: TRBV6-1
CDR3: CASSEGSDSRGYGYTF
DNA: TGTGCCAGCAGTGAAGGTTCGGACTCGCGGGGCTATGGCTACACCTTC

size: -
J: TRBJ2-7
D: TRBD1
V: TRBV2
CDR3: CASRGLGTGIYEQYF
DNA: TGTGCCAGCAGGGGACTCGGGACAGGGATCTACGAGCAGTACTTC

size: -
J: TRBJ2-1
D: -
V: TRBV12-2
CDR3: CASRLLGRTGAVLHNEQFF
DNA: TGTGCAAGTCGCTTATTAGGGCGTACGGGAGCGGTCCTTCACAATGAGCAGTTCTTC

size: -
J: TRBJ2-6
D: TRBD2
V: TRBV12-5
CDR3: CASGLPRLLAGGPGGANVLTF
DNA: TGTGCTAGTGGTTTGCCTAGACTACTAGCGGGAGGGCCGGGTGGGGCCAACGTCCTGACTTTC

size: -
J: TRBJ2-3
D: -
V: TRBV13
CDR3: CASSLGAGGTDTQYF
DNA: TGTGCCAGCAGCCTCGGGGCAGGGGGGACAGATACGCAGTATTTT

size: -
J: TRBJ1-1
D: -
V: TRBV7-3
CDR3: CASSPPGGTEAFF
DNA: TGTGCCAGCAGCCCGCCGGGGGGCACTGAAGCTTTCTTT

size: -
J: TRBJ2-7
D: -
V: TRBV7-9
CDR3: CASSTAVGRSYEQYF
DNA: TGTGCCAGCAGCACAGCGGTCGGGAGATCCTACGAGCAGTACTTC

size: -
J: TRBJ1-4
D: TRBD1
V: TRBV25-1
CDR3: CASSPGQGNEKLFF
DNA: TGTGCCAGCAGCCCGGGACAGGGGAATGAAAAACTGTTTTTT

size: -
J: TRBJ1-4
D: TRBD1
V: TRBV28
CDR3: CASSFFLTGVNEKLFF
DNA: TGTGCCAGCAGTTTTTTTTTGACAGGGGTTAATGAAAAACTGTTTTTT

size: -
J: TRBJ2-1
D: -
V: TRBV2
CDR3: CAGGDTGAYNEQFF
DNA: TGTGCCGGTGGGGATACGGGAGCCTACAATGAGCAGTTCTTC

size: once
J: TRBJ1-2
D: TRBD1
V: TRBV5-1
CDR3: CASSLQGATGYTF
DNA: TGCGCCAGCAGCTTGCAGGGGGCGACGGGCTACACCTTC

size: few
J: TRBJ2-3
D: -
V: TRBV18
CDR3: CASSPNLGTRIDTQYF
DNA: TGTGCCAGCTCACCGAATCTCGGGACTCGGATAGATACGCAGTATTTT

size: -
J: TRBJ2-2
D: -
V: TRBV9
CDR3: CASSVSRGSTGELFF
DNA: TGTGCCAGCAGCGTATCTAGGGGAAGCACCGGGGAGCTGTTTTTT

size: once
J: TRBJ1-1
D: -
V: TRBV27
CDR3: CASSFSGDPRSGNTEAFF
DNA: TGTGCCAGCAGTTTTTCGGGGGACCCAAGGTCGGGGAACACTGAAGCTTTCTTT

size: -
J: TRBJ1-4
D: -
V: TRBV12-5
CDR3: CASGLGQANEKLFF
DNA: TGTGCTAGTGGTTTGGGGCAGGCTAATGAAAAACTGTTTTTT

size: -
J: TRBJ2-5
D: TRBD1
V: TRBV2
CDR3: CASRRDRGKETQYF
DNA: TGTGCCAGCAGGCGGGACAGGGGAAAAGAGACCCAGTACTTC

size: -
J: TRBJ2-7
D: -
V: TRBV9
CDR3: CASSVHQGSYEQYF
DNA: TGTGCCAGCAGCGTACATCAGGGTTCCTACGAGCAGTACTTC

size: -
J: TRBJ2-5
D: -
V: TRBV6-6
CDR3: CASSYGAAVAQYF
DNA: TGTGCCAGCAGTTACGGGGCAGCAGTCGCCCAGTACTTC

size: -
J: TRBJ1-2
D: -
V: TRBV6-1
CDR3: CASSESGYGYTF
DNA: TGTGCCAGCAGTGAATCGGGTTATGGCTACACCTTC

size: once
J: TRBJ1-4
D: TRBD1
V: TRBV4-2
CDR3: CASSQDLRTGAEKLFF
DNA: TGTGCCAGCAGCCAAGACCTCAGGACAGGGGCAGAAAAACTGTTTTTT

size: -
J: TRBJ1-1
D: -
V: TRBV19
CDR3: CASSRDGRATEAFF
DNA: TGTGCCAGTAGTAGGGACGGGAGGGCGACTGAAGCTTTCTTT

size: -
J: TRBJ2-1
D: TRBD1
V: TRBV30
CDR3: CAWSMDRVRDEQFF
DNA: TGTGCCTGGAGTATGGACAGGGTGCGCGATGAGCAGTTCTTC

size: -
J: TRBJ1-2
D: TRBD1
V: TRBV19
CDR3: CASSEYRDSINYGYTF
DNA: TGTGCCAGTAGTGAGTACCGGGACAGCATTAACTATGGCTACACCTTC

size: -
J: TRBJ1-4
D: -
V: TRBV2
CDR3: CASSDLDSSQKLFF
DNA: TGTGCCAGCAGTGATCTAGACAGCAGTCAAAAACTGTTTTTT

size: few
J: TRBJ1-6
D: TRBD1
V: TRBV10-1
CDR3: CASSKGQGLSPLHF
DNA: TGCGCCAGCAGTAAGGGACAGGGACTTTCACCCCTCCACTTT

size: -
J: TRBJ1-1
D: -
V: TRBV2
CDR3: CASSKIPGAEAFF
DNA: TGTGCCAGCAGCAAAATCCCAGGGGCTGAAGCTTTCTTT

size: -
J: TRBJ2-5
D: TRBD1
V: TRBV19
CDR3: CASSRDSREETQYF
DNA: TGTGCCAGTAGTAGGGACAGCAGAGAAGAGACCCAGTACTTC

size: -
J: TRBJ1-1
D: -
V: TRBV19
CDR3: CASSPHGQIEAFF
DNA: TGTGCCAGTAGCCCTCACGGACAGATTGAAGCTTTCTTT

size: -
J: TRBJ2-3
D: -
V: TRBV2
CDR3: CASSPQPGINTQYF
DNA: TGTGCCAGCAGCCCGCAGCCCGGGATTAATACGCAGTATTTT

size: -
J: TRBJ2-7
D: -
V: TRBV27
CDR3: CASRTTGSYEQYF
DNA: TGTGCCAGCAGAACCACAGGGAGCTACGAGCAGTACTTC

size: -
J: TRBJ1-5
D: TRBD1
V: TRBV6-1
CDR3: CASSEDGTGINQPQHF
DNA: TGTGCCAGCAGCGAAGATGGGACAGGAATCAATCAGCCCCAGCATTTT

size: -
J: TRBJ2-2
D: -
V: TRBV5-5
CDR3: CASSLLQANTGELFF
DNA: TGTGCCAGCAGCCTCCTACAGGCGAACACCGGGGAGCTGTTTTTT

size: -
J: TRBJ2-4
D: -
V: TRBV6-5
CDR3: CASRPSGQFTSQYF
DNA: TGTGCCAGCAGACCCTCCGGACAGTTTACCTCCCAGTACTTC

size: -
J: TRBJ2-1
D: TRBD1
V: TRBV4-1
CDR3: CASSQRTGNYNEQFF
DNA: TGCGCCAGCAGCCAAAGGACAGGGAACTACAATGAGCAGTTCTTC

size: -
J: TRBJ2-1
D: -
V: TRBV5-4
CDR3: CASSLPSGPKEQFF
DNA: TGTGCCAGCAGCTTGCCCTCTGGCCCCAAGGAGCAGTTCTTC

size: -
J: TRBJ2-2
D: TRBD2
V: TRBV19
CDR3: CASSPSWTSGFTGELFF
DNA: TGTGCCAGTAGTCCCTCCTGGACTAGCGGGTTCACCGGGGAGCTGTTTTTT

size: -
J: TRBJ1-4
D: TRBD1
V: TRBV7-8
CDR3: CASSFDRGREKLFF
DNA: TGTGCCAGCAGCTTTGACAGGGGTAGGGAAAAACTGTTTTTT